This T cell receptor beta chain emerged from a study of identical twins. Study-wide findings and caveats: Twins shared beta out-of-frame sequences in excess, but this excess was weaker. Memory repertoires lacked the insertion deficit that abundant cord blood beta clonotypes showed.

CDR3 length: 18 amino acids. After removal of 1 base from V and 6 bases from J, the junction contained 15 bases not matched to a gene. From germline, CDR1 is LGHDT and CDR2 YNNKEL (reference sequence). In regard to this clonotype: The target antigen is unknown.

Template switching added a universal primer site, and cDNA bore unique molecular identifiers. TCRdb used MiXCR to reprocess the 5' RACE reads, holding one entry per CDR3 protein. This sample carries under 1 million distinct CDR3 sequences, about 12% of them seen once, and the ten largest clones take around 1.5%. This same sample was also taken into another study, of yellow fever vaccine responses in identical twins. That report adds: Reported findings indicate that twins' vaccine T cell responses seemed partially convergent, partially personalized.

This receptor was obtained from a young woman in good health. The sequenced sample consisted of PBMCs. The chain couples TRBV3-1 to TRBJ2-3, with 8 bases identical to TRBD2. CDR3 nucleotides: TGTGCCAGCAGCCAAGTTTCCGGGAGGGCCTCCTTAGGGGATACGCAGTATTTT. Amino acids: CASSQVSGRASLGDTQYF.